This T cell receptor (beta chain) was captured in a study of STAT5B mutations in CD4+ large granular lymphocyte leukemia. Study outcomes and limitations: Without putative leukemic clones, patient CD4-sorted repertoires remained more clonal than healthy CD4+ repertoires.

Controls came from buffy coats of healthy blood donors. Germline V gene sequence: CDR1 LNHDA, CDR2 SQIVND (reference sequence). The CDR3 is 14 residues long. With 3 bases removed from V and 3 bases from J, the gap between germline ends came to 11 bases. Sequencing was at survey level. The table came from immunoSEQ multiplex PCR; TCRdb's copy has only in-frame clones and leaves some out. Of some 30,000 clones in the sample, around 71% are singletons; the top ten hold about 0.45%. This clone was recorded a few times. As yet, its antigen is unknown. This chain uses TRBV19 with TRBJ1-2; no clear D. This receptor was identified in a human donor in good health. The specimen was CD4+ T cells from blood buffy coats. The CDR3 DNA reads TGTGCCAGTAGTATCAGATCCCCAGACTATGGCTACACCTTC. Residues: CASSIRSPDYGYTF.